A single sample is the source of the 11 T cell receptor beta chains below, sequenced in a study of shared clonotypes between healthy human individuals. The assay was immunoSEQ multiplex PCR, and TCRdb's table has in-frame clones only and misses some. The table shows approximately 500,000 clones, with approximately 84% occurring only once. Sequenced sample: PBMCs. All receptors come from a woman aged 40 to 50 in good health. Some clones in this sample may be carry-over from other donors' samples.

This clone was found once. The rearrangement uses TRBV4-3 and TRBJ2-1; D tentatively fits TRBD1 or TRBD2 (5 bases each). V lost 0 bases, J lost 4 bases, and 16 bases lay in between. The CDR3 length is 17 residues. CDR1 LGHNA and CDR2 YSLEER come from the germline V gene. The DNA for the CDR3 is TGCGCCAGCAGCCAAGATTTGAGGGGTTTTTTGTACAATGAGCAGTTCTTC. It translates to CASSQDLRGFLYNEQFF.

This chain uses TRBV6-5 with TRBJ2-7; D might be TRBD2 (5 bases). CDR1 is MNHEY, CDR2 SVGAGI, per germline. This CDR3 has 11 residues. The V end lost 10 bases, the J end lost 0 bases, and 7 bases lay between the germline ends. The CDR3 reads CATGVSYEQYF. DNA for the CDR3: TGTGCCACCGGGGTCTCCTACGAGCAGTACTTC.

The CDR3 region has the DNA TGTGCCACCGCTGGACTAGCGGTCCTAGGGGTCTCCTACAATGAGCAGTTCTTC. Amino acids: CATAGLAVLGVSYNEQFF. V and J are TRBV15 and TRBJ2-1, with 10 bases fitting TRBD2. Trimming removed 8 bases from V and 0 bases from J; junction bases left unmatched: 13. CDR1 and CDR2 from the germline V gene are LNHNV and YYDKDF (reference sequence). The CDR3 totals 18 residues.

CDR3 sequence reads: CASSEAAGQNQETQYF. The CDR3 DNA sequence: TGTGCCAGCAGTGAAGCGGCGGGACAGAACCAAGAGACCCAGTACTTC. The chain uses TRBV2 and TRBJ2-5; perhaps TRBD1 as D (7 bases). The CDR3 has 16 amino acids. V lost 0 bases to trimming and J lost 0 bases, with 11 bases between them. In germline, CDR1 is SNHLY, CDR2 FYNNEI.

This chain joins TRBV5-1 and TRBJ2-5; 13 nucleotides agree with TRBD2. V dropped 4 bases and J dropped 5; count of bases not matched to a gene: 14. The CDR3 runs to 18 residues. The germline V gene encodes CDR1 SGHRS and CDR2 YFSETQ. CDR3 nucleotides: TGCGCCAGCAGCCGCGGACTAGCGGGAGTCACCGTGGCTGAGACCCAGTACTTC. This codes for CASSRGLAGVTVAETQYF.

This clone was seen once. The V gene is TRBV5-1, the J gene TRBJ2-7; 7 bases match TRBD1. Germline V CDR1 and CDR2: SGHRS, YFSETQ. The J segment lost 1 base and the V segment lost 7 bases, leaving 8 bases of the junction unmatched. This CDR3 has 14 amino acids. The CDR3 DNA reads as TGCGCCAGCCGCGCCACGGGACAGTCCTACGAGCAGTACTTC. Its protein is CASRATGQSYEQYF.

V usage is TRBV19 and J usage is TRBJ2-1; 8 bases line up with TRBD2. The V segment lost 0 bases and the J segment 3 bases; nucleotides outside the gene matches: 7. Germline loops: CDR1 LNHDA, CDR2 SQIVND (reference sequence). The CDR3 runs to 17 residues. CDR3 nucleotide sequence: TGTGCCAGTAGTATAGATCTGGCGGGAGGACTCTACAATGAGCAGTTCTTC. This codes for CASSIDLAGGLYNEQFF.

The gene calls are TRBV18 and TRBJ2-5; D not certain. V lost 0 bases and J lost 7, with 12 bases in between. This CDR3 comprises 14 residues. Germline V lookup: CDR1 KGHSH, CDR2 LQKENI. CDR3 coding DNA: TGTGCCAGCTCACCACCAATCAGGACGGGGACCCAGTACTTC. It encodes CASSPPIRTGTQYF. Full variable domain (outside the CDR3, taken from reference TRBV18 and TRBJ2-5): NAGVMQNPRHLVRRRGQEARLRCSPMKGHSHVYWYRQLPEEGLKFMVYLQKENIIDESGMPKERFSAEFPKEGPSILRIQQVVRGDSAAYFCASSPPIRTGTQYFGPGTRLLVL.

The rearrangement uses TRBV18 and TRBJ1-2, with a possible D match to TRBD1 (5 bases). This CDR3 is 13 amino acids long. From germline, CDR1 is KGHSH and CDR2 LQKENI. V was pared by 2 bases and J by 7 bases, with 11 bases between. The CDR3 loop is CASSPGLQGGYTF. CDR3 nucleotide sequence: TGTGCCAGCTCACCAGGGCTGCAGGGTGGCTACACCTTC.

As to this clone: This sequence is one base from a far larger clone and is likely a read error. Other DNA sequences of this sample code for an identical CDR3. CDR3 sequence reads: CASSFLRHSPYEQYF. CDR3 sequence (DNA): TGTGCCAGCAGTTTCCTCCGCCACTCACCCTACGAGCAGTACTTC. This rearrangement joins TRBV7-8 to TRBJ2-7; D is ambiguous. The CDR3 runs 15 residues. The germline V and J ends were trimmed by 6 bases and 2 bases, with 17 bases remaining between them. CDR1 SGHVS and CDR2 FQNEAQ come from the germline V gene.

This chain joins TRBV18 and TRBJ2-7; possibly TRBD1 or TRBD2 for D (5 bases each). V was shortened by 4 bases and J by 2 bases, with 21 bases between the two germline ends. This CDR3 is built from 17 residues. Germline CDR1 KGHSH, CDR2 LQKENI. CDR3 sequence reads: CASSLSGTSIGTYEQYF. The CDR3 DNA is TGTGCCAGCTCACTCTCCGGGACCTCAATTGGGACCTACGAGCAGTACTTC.